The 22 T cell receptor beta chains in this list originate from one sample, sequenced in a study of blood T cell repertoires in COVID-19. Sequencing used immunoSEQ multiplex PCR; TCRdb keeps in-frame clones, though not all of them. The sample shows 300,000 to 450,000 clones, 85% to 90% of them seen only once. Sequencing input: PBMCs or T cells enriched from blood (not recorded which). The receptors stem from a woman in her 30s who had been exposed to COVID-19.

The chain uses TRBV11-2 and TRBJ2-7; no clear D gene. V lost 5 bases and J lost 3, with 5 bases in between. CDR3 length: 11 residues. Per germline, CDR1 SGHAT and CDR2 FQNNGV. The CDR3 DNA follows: TGTGCCAGCAGCAAATACTACGAGCAGTACTTC. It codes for CASSKYYEQYF.

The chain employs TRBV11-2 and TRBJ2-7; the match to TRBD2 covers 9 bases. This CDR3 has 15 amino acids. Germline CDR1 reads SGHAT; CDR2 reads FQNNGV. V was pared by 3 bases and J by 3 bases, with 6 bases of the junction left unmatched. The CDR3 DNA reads TGTGCCAGCAGCTTCCGGGTAGCGGGAGACTACGAGCAGTACTTC. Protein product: CASSFRVAGDYEQYF.

The CDR3 loop is CAWSRIQGAFGYTF. CDR3 nucleotide sequence: TGTGCCTGGAGCCGAATACAGGGGGCTTTTGGCTACACCTTC. The chain combines TRBV30 with TRBJ1-2; 9 nucleotides match TRBD1. The CDR3 contains 14 residues. Germline-derived CDR1 and CDR2 are GTSNPN and SVGIG (reference sequence). The trim removed 3 bases at V and 7 bases at J, leaving 9 bases unmatched. The whole variable domain, filled in from reference TRBV30 and TRBJ1-2, reads SQTIHQWPATLVQPVGSPLSLECTVEGTSNPNLYWYRQAAGRGLQLLFYSVGIGQISSEVPQNLSASRPQDRQFILSSKKLLLSDSGFYLCAWSRIQGAFGYTFGSGTRLTVV.

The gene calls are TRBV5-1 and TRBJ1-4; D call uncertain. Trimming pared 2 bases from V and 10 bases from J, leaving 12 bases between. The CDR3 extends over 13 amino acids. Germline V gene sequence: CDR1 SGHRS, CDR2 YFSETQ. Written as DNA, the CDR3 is TGCGCCAGCAGCTTATCCCAAGAGGGAAAACTGTTTTTT. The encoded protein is CASSLSQEGKLFF.

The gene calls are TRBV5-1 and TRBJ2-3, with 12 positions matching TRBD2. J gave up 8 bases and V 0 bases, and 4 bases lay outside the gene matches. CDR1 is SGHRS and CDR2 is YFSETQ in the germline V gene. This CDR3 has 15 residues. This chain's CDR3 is CASSLGTSGMGTQYF. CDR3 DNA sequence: TGCGCCAGCAGCTTGGGGACTAGCGGGATGGGTACGCAGTATTTT.

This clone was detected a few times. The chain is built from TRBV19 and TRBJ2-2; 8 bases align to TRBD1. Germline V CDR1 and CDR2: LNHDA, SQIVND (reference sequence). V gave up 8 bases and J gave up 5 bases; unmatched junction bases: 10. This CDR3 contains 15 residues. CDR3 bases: TGTGCCAGTCTTTCAGGGGGCGCGGAAACCGGGGAGCTGTTTTTT. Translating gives CASLSGGAETGELFF.

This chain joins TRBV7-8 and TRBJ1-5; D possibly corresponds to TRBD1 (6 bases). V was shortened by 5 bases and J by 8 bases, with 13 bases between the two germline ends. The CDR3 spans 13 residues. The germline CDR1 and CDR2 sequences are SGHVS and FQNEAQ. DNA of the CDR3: TGTGCCAGCAGCACACAGGGTTACGAGCCCCAGCATTTT. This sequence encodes CASSTQGYEPQHF.

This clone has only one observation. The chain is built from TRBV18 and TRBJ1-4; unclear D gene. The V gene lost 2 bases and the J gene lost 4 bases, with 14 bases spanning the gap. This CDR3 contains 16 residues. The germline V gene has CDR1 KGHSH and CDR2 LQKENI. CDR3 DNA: TGTGCCAGCTCACCAGAAGGAGGCAGCCTTAATGAAAAACTGTTTTTT. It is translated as CASSPEGGSLNEKLFF.

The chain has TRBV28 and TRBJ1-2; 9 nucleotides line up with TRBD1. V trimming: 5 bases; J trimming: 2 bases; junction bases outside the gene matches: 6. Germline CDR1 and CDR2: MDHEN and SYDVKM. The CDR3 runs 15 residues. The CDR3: CASSLGTGNNYGYTF. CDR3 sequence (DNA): TGTGCCAGCAGTCTAGGGACAGGGAACAACTATGGCTACACCTTC.

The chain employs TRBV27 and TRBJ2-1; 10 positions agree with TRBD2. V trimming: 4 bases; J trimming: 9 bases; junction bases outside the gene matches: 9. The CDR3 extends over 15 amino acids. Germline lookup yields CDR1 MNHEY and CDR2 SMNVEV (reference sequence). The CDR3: CASSSLAGAFFEQFF. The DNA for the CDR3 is TGTGCCAGCAGTTCTCTAGCGGGAGCGTTTTTTGAGCAGTTCTTC.

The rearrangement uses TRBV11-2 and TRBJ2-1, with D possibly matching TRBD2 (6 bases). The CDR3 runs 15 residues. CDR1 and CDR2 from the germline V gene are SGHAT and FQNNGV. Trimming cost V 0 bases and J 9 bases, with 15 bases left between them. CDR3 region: CASSLDPLARSEQFF. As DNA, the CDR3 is TGTGCCAGCAGCTTAGATCCCCTAGCGCGGAGTGAGCAGTTCTTC. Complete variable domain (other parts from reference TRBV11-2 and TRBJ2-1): EAGVAQSPRYKIIEKRQSVAFWCNPISGHATLYWYQQILGQGPKLLIQFQNNGVVDDSQLPKDRFSAERLKGVDSTLKIQPAKLEDSAVYLCASSLDPLARSEQFFGPGTRLTVL.

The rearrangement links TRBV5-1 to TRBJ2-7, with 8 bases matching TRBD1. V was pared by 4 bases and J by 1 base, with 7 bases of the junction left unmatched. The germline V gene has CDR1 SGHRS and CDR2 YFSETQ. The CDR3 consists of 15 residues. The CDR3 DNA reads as TGCGCCAGCAGCAGAGGACAGGGTACATCCTACGAGCAGTACTTC. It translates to CASSRGQGTSYEQYF.

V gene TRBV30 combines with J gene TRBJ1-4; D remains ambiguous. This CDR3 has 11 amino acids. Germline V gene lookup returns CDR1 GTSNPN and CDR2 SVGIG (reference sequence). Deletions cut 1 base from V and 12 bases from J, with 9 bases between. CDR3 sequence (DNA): TGTGCCTGGAGTGGAAGGAGAGAACTGTTTTTT. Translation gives CAWSGRRELFF.

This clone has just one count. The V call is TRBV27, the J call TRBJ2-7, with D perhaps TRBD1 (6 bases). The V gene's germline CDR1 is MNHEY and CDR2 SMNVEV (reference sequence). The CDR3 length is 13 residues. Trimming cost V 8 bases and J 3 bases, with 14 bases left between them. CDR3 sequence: CASQGQSHYEQYF. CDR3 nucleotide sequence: TGTGCCAGCCAAGGACAGAGCCACTACGAGCAGTACTTC.

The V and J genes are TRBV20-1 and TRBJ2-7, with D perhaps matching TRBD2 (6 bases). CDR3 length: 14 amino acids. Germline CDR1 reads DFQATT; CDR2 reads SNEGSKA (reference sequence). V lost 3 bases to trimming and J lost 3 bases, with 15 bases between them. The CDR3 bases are TGCAGTGCTAGTATATTCCGGGGGAGCTACGAGCAGTACTTC. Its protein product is CSASIFRGSYEQYF.

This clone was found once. The CDR3 sequence is CASSPPGLAEQFF. The CDR3 nucleotides are TGTGCCAGCTCACCCCCGGGACTAGCGGAGCAGTTCTTC. The genes are TRBV18 and TRBJ2-1; TRBD2 agrees at 10 bases. J lost 10 bases, V lost 3 bases, and 3 bases had no gene match. The CDR3 covers 13 residues. Germline lookup yields CDR1 KGHSH and CDR2 LQKENI.

This CDR3 reads CATSRDPSGSGDTQYF. The CDR3 nucleotides read TGTGCCACCAGCAGAGATCCTAGCGGGAGTGGGGATACGCAGTATTTT. This chain links TRBV15 with TRBJ2-3, with 10 bases lining up with TRBD2. J lost 6 bases, V lost 0 bases, and 6 bases had no gene match. CDR1 and CDR2 (germline): LNHNV, YYDKDF (reference sequence). CDR3 length: 16 residues.

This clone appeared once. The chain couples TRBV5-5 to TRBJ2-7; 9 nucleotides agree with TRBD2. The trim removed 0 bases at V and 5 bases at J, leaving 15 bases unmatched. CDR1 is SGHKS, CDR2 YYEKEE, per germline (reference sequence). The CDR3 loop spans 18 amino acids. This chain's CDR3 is CASSLAHLTGGRGNEQYF. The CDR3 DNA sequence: TGTGCCAGCAGCTTGGCCCACCTTACCGGCGGGAGGGGAAACGAGCAGTACTTC.

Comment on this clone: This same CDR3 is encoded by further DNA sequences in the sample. The CDR3 sequence: CASSVSGSSYNEQFF. The CDR3 DNA follows: TGTGCCAGCAGCGTTAGCGGGAGTTCCTACAATGAGCAGTTCTTC. The genes are TRBV9 and TRBJ2-1; TRBD2 matches 9 bases. Germline V gene data show CDR1 as SGDLS and CDR2 as YYNGEE. V lost 2 bases and J lost 1; bases outside the gene matches: 1. The CDR3 is made up of 15 amino acids.

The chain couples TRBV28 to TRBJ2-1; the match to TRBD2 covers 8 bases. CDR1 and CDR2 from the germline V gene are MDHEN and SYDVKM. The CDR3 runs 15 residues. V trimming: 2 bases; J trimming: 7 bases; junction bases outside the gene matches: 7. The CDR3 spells CASSLLREGGNEQFF. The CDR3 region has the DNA TGTGCCAGCAGTTTACTACGGGAGGGCGGTAATGAGCAGTTCTTC.

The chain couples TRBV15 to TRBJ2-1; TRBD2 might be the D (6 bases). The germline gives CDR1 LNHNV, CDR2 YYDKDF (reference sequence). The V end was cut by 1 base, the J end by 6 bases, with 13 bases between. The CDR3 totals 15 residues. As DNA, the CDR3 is TGTGCCACCAGCAGAGGTTACGGGAGTACCAATGAGCAGTTCTTC. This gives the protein CATSRGYGSTNEQFF. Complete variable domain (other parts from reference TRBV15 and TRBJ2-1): DAMVIQNPRYQVTQFGKPVTLSCSQTLNHNVMYWYQQKSSQAPKLLFHYYDKDFNNEADTPDNFQSRRPNTSFCFLDIRSPGLGDTAMYLCATSRGYGSTNEQFFGPGTRLTVL.

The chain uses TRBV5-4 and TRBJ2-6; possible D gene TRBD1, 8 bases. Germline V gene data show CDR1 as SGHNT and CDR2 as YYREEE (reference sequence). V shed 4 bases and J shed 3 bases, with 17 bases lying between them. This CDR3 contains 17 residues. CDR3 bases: TGTGCCAGCAGCCGGGAGGCAGGGGGCGTTGGGGCCAACGTCCTGACTTTC. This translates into CASSREAGGVGANVLTF.